The 10 T cell receptor beta chains below were found in one sample sequenced in a study of T cells in Graves' hyperthyroidism and ophthalmopathy. Template material for amplifying TCR beta CDR3 regions consisted of RNA transcripts. TCR CDR3 regions were first amplified by RT-PCR with HTBI primers. TCRdb reprocessed the multiplex PCR reads with MiXCR, giving one entry per CDR3 protein. The sample consists of approximately 610,000 distinct CDR3 sequences, about 15% of them appearing once. Source material: blood. The source is a woman aged 35 to 49 with Graves' ophthalmopathy.

This clonotype came up many times. A junction boundary mismatches the germline segment, possibly from a read error. The V call is TRBV28, the J call TRBJ2-2; 9 nucleotides match TRBD2. The germline V gene encodes CDR1 MDHEN and CDR2 SYDVKM. The length of the CDR3 is 15 residues. CDR3 in amino acids: CATTLAGVNIGELFF. In DNA, the CDR3 is TGTGCCACCACTTTAGCGGGGGTTAACATCGGGGAGCTGTTTTTT.

This clonotype was observed many times. CDR3 in amino acids: CASSPHDRAFGYTF. The CDR3 bases are TGTGCCAGTAGTCCCCACGACAGGGCCTTCGGCTACACCTTC. The chain recombines TRBV19 with TRBJ1-2; TRBD1 matches at 7 bases. The germline CDR1 and CDR2 sequences are LNHDA and SQIVND (reference sequence). The ends lost 5 bases at V and 8 bases at J; junction bases unmatched: 11. The CDR3 extends over 14 amino acids. Full variable domain (outside the CDR3, taken from reference TRBV19 and TRBJ1-2): DGGITQSPKYLFRKEGQNVTLSCEQNLNHDAMYWYRQDPGQGLRLIYYSQIVNDFQKGDIAEGYSVSREKKESFPLTVTSAQKNPTAFYLCASSPHDRAFGYTFGSGTRLTVV.

This chain links TRBV12-3 or TRBV12-4 with TRBJ2-7, with 9 bases identical to TRBD2. Trimming at V came to 5 bases and at J to 4 bases, leaving 12 bases not matched to a gene. This CDR3 region has 16 residues. CDR3 sequence: CASSPQAGGQNYEQYF. The CDR3 bases are TGTGCCAGCAGTCCCCAAGCGGGAGGCCAAAATTACGAGCAGTACTTC.

The table lists this clonotype with many counts. The chain is built from TRBV6-5 and TRBJ1-1; D unclear. Germline lookup yields CDR1 MNHEY and CDR2 SVGAGI. The CDR3 length is 14 residues. V lost 2 bases to trimming and J lost 1 base, with 8 bases between them. CDR3 bases: TGTGCCAGCAGTTACGAGGGAGGGAACACTGAAGCTTTCTTT. It codes for CASSYEGGNTEAFF.

V is TRBV19 and J is TRBJ1-5, with 7 bases fitting TRBD1. The CDR3 covers 16 residues. V trimming: 9 bases; J trimming: 3 bases; junction bases outside the gene matches: 14. CDR1 is LNHDA and CDR2 is SQIVND in the germline V gene (reference sequence). This CDR3 is CASWTGDNIANQPQHF. CDR3 DNA sequence: TGTGCCAGCTGGACAGGCGACAATATAGCCAATCAGCCCCAGCATTTT.

This clonotype has ten or more counts. J is TRBJ2-7 and V is TRBV6-5, with 10 bases identical to TRBD1. The CDR3 is made up of 14 amino acids. Germline CDR1 reads MNHEY; CDR2 reads SVGAGI. The junction had 3 bases not matched to a gene; V was cut back by 4 bases and J by 3 bases. DNA for the CDR3: TGTGCCAGCAGTTTTCGGACAGGGGGCTACGAGCAGTACTTC. Translating gives CASSFRTGGYEQYF.

This rearrangement joins TRBV19 to TRBJ1-1; tentatively, D is TRBD1 (6 bases). This CDR3 has 12 residues. V lost 8 bases to trimming and J lost 9 bases, with 16 bases between them. In germline, CDR1 is LNHDA, CDR2 SQIVND (reference sequence). The CDR3 bases are TGTGCCAGTCTCACAGGGAGTAACAAAGCTTTCTTT. Translation gives CASLTGSNKAFF.

This clonotype was seen many times. V usage is TRBV28 and J usage is TRBJ2-7; D gene uncertain. Germline loops: CDR1 MDHEN, CDR2 SYDVKM. V lost 3 bases and J 6 bases, leaving 6 bases between the germline ends. This CDR3 has 11 amino acids. The CDR3, as DNA: TGTGCCAGCAGTTTTGCCGGCGAGCAGTACTTC. Amino acid sequence: CASSFAGEQYF. The full variable domain, in which reference TRBV28 and TRBJ2-7 provide the parts outside the CDR3, is DVKVTQSSRYLVKRTGEKVFLECVQDMDHENMFWYRQDPGLGLRLIYFSYDVKMKEKGDIPEGYSVSREKKERFSLILESASTNQTSMYLCASSFAGEQYFGPGTRLTVT.

This clonotype has at least ten counts. The chain combines TRBV10-3 with TRBJ2-5; TRBD2 might be the D (6 bases). The CDR3 contains 15 residues. The V end was cut by 4 bases, the J end by 1 base, with 13 bases between. Germline CDR1 and CDR2: ENHRY and SYGVKD. CDR3 amino acids: CAISGRGGGQETQYF. The CDR3 coding sequence is TGTGCCATCAGTGGGAGGGGAGGAGGCCAAGAGACCCAGTACTTC.

The chain recombines TRBV6-2 or TRBV6-3 with TRBJ2-7; D is uncertain. Germline V lookup: CDR1 MNHEY, CDR2 SVGEGT. V shed 2 bases and J shed 5 bases, with 10 bases lying between them. This CDR3 spans 13 amino acids. CDR3 DNA sequence: TGTGCCAGCAGTTACCCGCCAGGTAACGAGCAGTACTTC. It encodes CASSYPPGNEQYF.